The T cell receptor (beta chain) described here comes from a study of blood T cell repertoires in COVID-19. Overall study context: The cDNA or gDNA used as material had been derived from T cells, B-cell-depleted T cells, or PBMCs.

Source study methods: Reference gene primer amplification gave estimated nucleated cell counts. Clones were read by immunoSEQ multiplex PCR, and TCRdb kept only the in-frame ones, dropping some. V, J and clone size reflect that table, while D and trimming were determined from the DNA. The table records under 200,000 clones, about four fifths of them present only once. Living in roughly 23 US areas, the participants were between 18 and 89 years of age. This CDR3 has 15 residues. The J segment lost 10 bases and the V segment lost 0 bases, leaving 7 bases of the junction unmatched. Germline CDR1 SGHRS, CDR2 YFSETQ.

Sequencing used PBMCs or T cells enriched from blood (not recorded which). The chain is built from TRBV5-1 and TRBJ1-1; 12 bases line up with TRBD1. The clonotype comes from a woman in her sixties who had recovered from COVID-19. CDR3 loop: CASSLVPGQGASAFF. In DNA, the CDR3 is TGCGCCAGCAGCTTGGTTCCGGGACAGGGGGCTTCAGCTTTCTTT.